This T cell receptor (beta chain) appears in the sequencing data of a study of T cells in Graves' hyperthyroidism and ophthalmopathy. Study summary: Peripheral blood was drawn at first diagnosis, prior to all treatment.

This clonotype was seen more than once but under ten times. Authors of the study amplified TCR beta CDR3 regions from RNA transcripts. Primed by the HTBI set, a first-round RT-PCR was run on the TCR CDR3. One entry per CDR3 protein results from TCRdb running MiXCR on the multiplex PCR reads. The profile covers fewer than 850,000 distinct CDR3 sequences, with roughly 17% appearing a single time and around 15% taken by the ten largest. PBMCs stemmed from under 11 ml fresh peripheral blood. This CDR3 region has 14 residues. The germline V gene has CDR1 KGHSH and CDR2 LQKENI. The V gene lost 3 bases and the J gene lost 0 bases, with 8 bases spanning the gap.

The J gene is TRBJ1-1, the V gene TRBV18; D uncertain. This sequence was found in a man over 45 with Graves' hyperthyroidism. Sequences were obtained from blood. CDR3 bases: TGTGCCAGCTCACCCAGGAGCCTGAACACTGAAGCTTTCTTT. It codes for CASSPRSLNTEAFF.